This T cell receptor (beta chain) came from a study of human T cells and chemical hapten exposure. Trimming left V 5 bases short and J 0 bases short, with 23 bases between. Germline assignment: CDR1 SGHDT and CDR2 YYEEEE. This CDR3 is built from 18 residues. Study conclusions and caveats: PT1 expanded TCR counts and patch test score correlated positively.

The time point denotes: pre-sensitization, week 0. Treatment of the sample: therapeutic diphenylcyclopropenone sensitization with weekly scalp DPC. Patch tests were applied only after blood draws. Unfractionated whole blood served as the source for total RNA extraction. It was the library that attached unique molecular identifiers to individual cDNA molecules. TCRdb ran MiXCR on the RACE reads and lists one entry per CDR3 protein. The sample carries more than 250,000 distinct CDR3 sequences, around 7% recorded once. This clonotype came up a few times. Its target is not known. This receptor was identified in a man aged 18 to 30 with alopecia areata. Some clones in this sample may be carry-over from other donors' samples. This specimen consisted of whole blood, obtained in connection with sensitization to the hapten diphenylcyclopropenone (DPC). The chain links TRBV5-6 to TRBJ1-1; TRBD1 might be the D (6 bases). CDR3: CASSFLRLTGNLNTEAFF. CDR3 DNA sequence: TGTGCCAGCAGTTTTCTACGATTGACAGGTAATTTGAACACTGAAGCTTTCTTT.